This is a list of T cell receptor beta chains from one sample in a study of T-cell memory formation after mild COVID-19. TCRdb ran MiXCR on the 5' RACE reads and lists one entry per CDR3 protein. The sample includes 310,000 or so distinct CDR3 sequences, approximately 15% of them seen just once. Sequencing was performed on PBMCs or a T cell subset sorted from them (not recorded which). The receptors here all came from a man in his late teens or twenties who had mild COVID-19 (a few samples of this study predate the infection). Cell type and time point are not known. The CDR3 runs from the conserved cysteine through the conserved F or W. Fields, in order: CDR3 protein, J gene, V gene.

cdr3_aa: CASSLRGLGNTIYF; j_call: TRBJ1-3; v_call: TRBV12-3/TRBV12-4
cdr3_aa: CASISFGSGTTGELFF; j_call: TRBJ2-2; v_call: TRBV6-5
cdr3_aa: CASSLGRITSGANVLTF; j_call: TRBJ2-6; v_call: TRBV5-1
cdr3_aa: CASSQEGRGSASNTGELFF; j_call: TRBJ2-2; v_call: TRBV4-1
cdr3_aa: CASSFQGYGANVLTF; j_call: TRBJ2-6; v_call: TRBV5-5
cdr3_aa: CASKGPSMGYGYTF; j_call: TRBJ1-2; v_call: TRBV6-6
cdr3_aa: CASSLTLDQPQHF; j_call: TRBJ1-5; v_call: TRBV7-3
cdr3_aa: CASSNQDRGANEQFF; j_call: TRBJ2-1; v_call: TRBV11-3
cdr3_aa: CASSPTSGGRNEQFF; j_call: TRBJ2-1; v_call: TRBV5-1
cdr3_aa: CASSSFYPGTGETQYF; j_call: TRBJ2-5; v_call: TRBV7-2
cdr3_aa: CASSWWGGAEAFF; j_call: TRBJ1-1; v_call: TRBV5-1
cdr3_aa: CASSLFFRGRDTEAFF; j_call: TRBJ1-1; v_call: TRBV4-1
cdr3_aa: CASSQSQETQYF; j_call: TRBJ2-5; v_call: TRBV5-4
cdr3_aa: CASSEGSWNTEAFF; j_call: TRBJ1-1; v_call: TRBV2
cdr3_aa: CASSQDLGDRDFSGQREQFF; j_call: TRBJ2-1; v_call: TRBV4-3
cdr3_aa: CATSDTTGGNQPQHF; j_call: TRBJ1-5; v_call: TRBV24-1
cdr3_aa: CASSLDPGVDTQYF; j_call: TRBJ2-3; v_call: TRBV11-3
cdr3_aa: CASSDSLVSGELFF; j_call: TRBJ2-2; v_call: TRBV6-4
cdr3_aa: CASSLSGGFVGTEAFF; j_call: TRBJ1-1; v_call: TRBV5-5
cdr3_aa: CASSQSRDGYSPLHF; j_call: TRBJ1-6; v_call: TRBV4-3
cdr3_aa: CASSFLAASYNEQFF; j_call: TRBJ2-1; v_call: TRBV7-9
cdr3_aa: CASSLTFTDNEQFF; j_call: TRBJ2-1; v_call: TRBV7-3
cdr3_aa: CASSPTAIQETQYF; j_call: TRBJ2-5; v_call: TRBV7-9
cdr3_aa: CAISWGEMNTEAFF; j_call: TRBJ1-1; v_call: TRBV10-3
cdr3_aa: CAISSDSFKNIQYF; j_call: TRBJ2-4; v_call: TRBV10-3
cdr3_aa: CSARVARGPGDTQYF; j_call: TRBJ2-3; v_call: TRBV20-1
cdr3_aa: CASKGQGIQPQHF; j_call: TRBJ1-5; v_call: TRBV2
cdr3_aa: CASSPDRYNQPQHF; j_call: TRBJ1-5; v_call: TRBV7-9
cdr3_aa: CASSLHRGYGYTF; j_call: TRBJ1-2; v_call: TRBV27
cdr3_aa: CASRETSNQPQHF; j_call: TRBJ1-5; v_call: TRBV5-1
cdr3_aa: CASSELAGVTDTQYF; j_call: TRBJ2-3; v_call: TRBV6-1
cdr3_aa: CASSLGRSTDTQYF; j_call: TRBJ2-3; v_call: TRBV5-6
cdr3_aa: CASSQDRDGDTQYF; j_call: TRBJ2-3; v_call: TRBV4-3
cdr3_aa: CSADGGTPEAFF; j_call: TRBJ1-1; v_call: TRBV20-1
cdr3_aa: CASSPLVLAGGETQYF; j_call: TRBJ2-5; v_call: TRBV10-2
cdr3_aa: CASSSHLSSYEQYF; j_call: TRBJ2-7; v_call: TRBV5-1
cdr3_aa: CSARIGFTGELFF; j_call: TRBJ2-2; v_call: TRBV20-1
cdr3_aa: CASSLSAPLYGYTF; j_call: TRBJ1-2; v_call: TRBV7-2
cdr3_aa: CASSLVGSGAETQYF; j_call: TRBJ2-5; v_call: TRBV7-9
cdr3_aa: CASSPRTDYGELFF; j_call: TRBJ2-2; v_call: TRBV5-4
cdr3_aa: CASSLEGGTGNTIYF; j_call: TRBJ1-3; v_call: TRBV7-2
cdr3_aa: CSVGSQSYEQYF; j_call: TRBJ2-7; v_call: TRBV20-1
cdr3_aa: CATTGGSEQFF; j_call: TRBJ2-1; v_call: TRBV2
cdr3_aa: CASSQGSTPSPLHF; j_call: TRBJ1-6; v_call: TRBV4-3
cdr3_aa: CASSWEGQSSYNEQFF; j_call: TRBJ2-1; v_call: TRBV5-1
cdr3_aa: CSADAGTSVTDTQYF; j_call: TRBJ2-3; v_call: TRBV20-1
cdr3_aa: CASSLVVTNTEAFF; j_call: TRBJ1-1; v_call: TRBV11-2
cdr3_aa: CASSSGVYSNQPQHF; j_call: TRBJ1-5; v_call: TRBV6-2/TRBV6-3
cdr3_aa: CASSQEPLGAGNSPLHF; j_call: TRBJ1-6; v_call: TRBV4-3
cdr3_aa: CASSRTSGSTDTQYF; j_call: TRBJ2-3; v_call: TRBV12-3/TRBV12-4
cdr3_aa: CASSQDWLGGISYNSPLHF; j_call: TRBJ1-6; v_call: TRBV4-3
cdr3_aa: CASSHRRGRGALYEQFF; j_call: TRBJ2-1; v_call: TRBV4-1
cdr3_aa: CASSARHTGELFF; j_call: TRBJ2-2; v_call: TRBV25-1
cdr3_aa: CSARAPGVAVANTGELFF; j_call: TRBJ2-2; v_call: TRBV20-1
cdr3_aa: CASSFTVPGELFF; j_call: TRBJ2-2; v_call: TRBV5-4
cdr3_aa: CASSPAGLETQYF; j_call: TRBJ2-5; v_call: TRBV18
cdr3_aa: CASRPTGSSQPQHF; j_call: TRBJ1-5; v_call: TRBV28